A single T cell receptor beta chain is shown here with its context. How the authors handled the data: From reference gene primer amplification, estimates of nucleated cell counts were derived. Sequencing used immunoSEQ multiplex PCR; TCRdb keeps in-frame clones, though not all of them. That table is the source of V, J and clone size, and D and trimming were worked out from the DNA. The repertoire holds tens of thousands of clones, 88% seen once, with over 2.5% in the top ten. This specimen belongs to a study of blood T cell repertoires in COVID-19. Overall study context: Acute and convalescent COVID-19 samples came from the United States, Italy and Spain. From T cells, B-cell-depleted T cells, or PBMCs came the material, which was cDNA or gDNA.

Germline CDR1 and CDR2: LGHNT and FRNRAP. J gave up 0 bases and V 6 bases, and 2 bases lay outside the gene matches. This CDR3 is 15 amino acids long. Sequencing input: peripheral blood. The V and J genes are TRBV12-5 and TRBJ2-1; 10 nucleotides align to TRBD2. The source is a man aged 45-65 years with active COVID-19. Here the CDR3 DNA reads TGTGCTAGTGGACCTAGCGGGAGCTCCTACAATGAGCAGTTCTTC. It codes for CASGPSGSSYNEQFF. The complete variable domain, with remaining parts taken from reference TRBV12-5 and TRBJ2-1, reads DARVTQTPRHKVTEMGQEVTMRCQPILGHNTVFWYRQTMMQGLELLAYFRNRAPLDDSGMPKDRFSAEMPDATLATLKIQPSEPRDSAVYFCASGPSGSSYNEQFFGPGTRLTVL.